This record covers a single T cell receptor beta chain. What it recognizes is unknown. The naive CD8 population came from CD45RO-negative cells selected for CCR7, without terminally differentiated effector memory CD45RA+ cells. Original data processing: ImmunoSEQ output held junction-only sequences without quality scores, so filtering differed. This table comes from immunoSEQ multiplex PCR, and its TCRdb copy is limited to in-frame clones, with some not included. D and trimming were read from the DNA, whereas the V and J calls and clone size are those reported in that table. Among some 2 million clones, roughly 95% were seen once, and the ten largest hold about 1.1%. This record comes from a study of shared clonotypes between healthy human individuals. The wider study: Per donor, CD8 memory used one plate, CD8 naive used two, CD4 memory used three and CD4 naive used three.

V lost 3 bases and J 2 bases, leaving 7 bases between the germline ends. The germline V gene encodes CDR1 LNHDA and CDR2 SQIVND (reference sequence). The length of the CDR3 is 13 residues. Study conclusions and caveats: The diversity represented, both genetic and in exposure history, was limited by few donors.

The sample was naive CD8+ T cells sorted from blood. The chain is built from TRBV19 and TRBJ1-2; D is unclear. The sequence was obtained from a man in his late teens or twenties in good health. CDR3 loop: CASSIALNYGYTF. CDR3 coding DNA: TGTGCCAGTAGTATCGCCCTGAACTATGGCTACACCTTC.